These T cell receptor beta chains were read from a single sample in a study of molecular identifiers for immune sequencing clone quantification. MiXCR was run by TCRdb on the PCR reads, yielding one entry per CDR3 protein. The sample lists some 580,000 distinct CDR3 sequences; about 25% were seen once. Sequencing was carried out using naive CD8+ T cells from blood, with Jurkat cell RNA spiked in. These receptors originate from a human donor in good health. Some libraries in this study had Jurkat cell RNA spiked in. CDR3s include the opening cysteine and the closing phenylalanine or tryptophan. Clone size is given for some rows only: seen once, a few or many times, or a class if the clone is expanded.

v_call	j_call	clone_size	cdr3_aa
TRBV18	TRBJ2-5	many	CASSPTSGGRETQYF
TRBV29-1	TRBJ1-1	many	CSVGGGDRTVTEAFF
TRBV7-2	TRBJ1-1	many	CASSSTGGAGTEAFF
TRBV20-1	TRBJ2-5	-	CSATDRGLQETQYF
TRBV2	TRBJ2-1	-	CASSEETSGSTDEQFF
TRBV10-1	TRBJ2-2	-	CASADYTGELFF
TRBV15	TRBJ2-2	few	CASRRNTGELFF
TRBV28	TRBJ2-7	-	CASRGANVAHEQYF
TRBV6-2/TRBV6-3	TRBJ2-1	-	CASSSTDPNEQFF
TRBV3-1	TRBJ2-1	-	CASSQDQFSSYNERFF
TRBV5-5	TRBJ2-7	many	CASSSEGLRNYEQYF
TRBV30	TRBJ2-2	-	CACPTEPLSTGELFF
TRBV20-1	TRBJ2-2	few	CSARDIQGTTGELFF
TRBV4-3	TRBJ2-2	-	CASSQVLAGSYTGELFF
TRBV9	TRBJ1-5	few	CALQHQPQHF
TRBV7-6	TRBJ1-4	-	CASSSGTDSEKLFF
TRBV28	TRBJ2-3	-	CASSGTRAWTDTQYF
TRBV7-2	TRBJ1-5	few	CTSSAGTGVDNQPQHF
TRBV4-1	TRBJ2-3	-	CASSQTSPGQGADTQYF
TRBV28	TRBJ2-1	-	CASSLRTPYNEQFF
TRBV27	TRBJ1-1	-	CASSSTRGWDTEAFF
TRBV4-3	TRBJ2-1	few	CASSARDSPFNEQFF
TRBV7-2	TRBJ2-5	many	CASSPGIAGSPWNF
TRBV30	TRBJ2-7	-	CAWSVVSGPYEQYF
TRBV14	TRBJ1-6	many	CASSQVGEPNSPLHF
TRBV4-3	TRBJ2-7	-	CASSQGGTGPYEQYF
TRBV29-1	TRBJ2-7	few	CSAEGAGEGYEQYF
TRBV7-9	TRBJ2-3	many	CASSLLQGGDTQYF
TRBV7-2	TRBJ2-3	-	CASSLDPRADMTDMQYF
TRBV4-2	TRBJ1-1	many	CASSPLGGHTEAFF
TRBV20-1	TRBJ2-7	many	CSAPGELDYEQYF
TRBV2	TRBJ1-1	-	CASSEELPNWSIEAFF
TRBV6-1	TRBJ2-2	-	CASSEKRLTGELSF
TRBV23-1	TRBJ1-5	-	CASSHPPAGPDQPQHF
TRBV14	TRBJ2-5	many	CASSRIDRGEQETQYF
TRBV28	TRBJ1-2	-	CASSSFRTGEVCGYTF
TRBV6-2/TRBV6-3	TRBJ2-1	-	CASSYLGQGNSYNEQFF
TRBV13	TRBJ2-3	many	CASSLTTTIATDTQYF
TRBV6-2/TRBV6-3	TRBJ2-1	-	CASSLAGPYNEQFF
TRBV5-6	TRBJ2-3	few	CASSLERDLQDTQYF
TRBV7-6	TRBJ2-5	few	CASSSLTGEQETQYF
TRBV11-2	TRBJ2-5	-	CASNHPLVNQETQYF
TRBV4-2	TRBJ2-5	-	CASSPGGTTETQYF
TRBV7-7	TRBJ2-5	many	CASSLGRSSGREETQYF
TRBV5-4	TRBJ2-7	many	CASSPTGNHEQYF
TRBV19	TRBJ1-5	few	CATTKTLSLSNQPQHF
TRBV6-5	TRBJ2-1	-	CASSYESGEDEQFF
TRBV5-8	TRBJ1-1	-	CASSHLNRGGGTEAFF
TRBV7-6	TRBJ2-1	few	CASSLRGAGYSEQFF
TRBV4-3	TRBJ1-6	-	CASSHRDRFISPLHF
TRBV25-1	TRBJ2-7	many	CASSELRQGAYEQYF
TRBV12-3/TRBV12-4	TRBJ1-2	many	CASSSTGFYGYTF
TRBV5-6	TRBJ1-1	many	CASSTGTAFPEAFF
TRBV7-9	TRBJ1-3	-	CASSSRPRGHSGNTIYF
TRBV9	TRBJ1-5	many	CASSSGGQNNQPQHF